Each of the 14 T cell receptor beta chains below was sequenced from the same sample in a study of blood T cell repertoires in COVID-19 (dated by TCRdb to 2019 to 2021). The method was the immunoSEQ multiplex PCR assay. In TCRdb, the immuneACCESS table is reduced to in-frame sequences with V and J assigned. These tables do not hold every clone; where another copy was compared, an unresolved V gene accounts for under half, and the others remain unexplained. The sample includes about 180,000 clones, with less than 90% observed a single time. The top ten clones comprise approximately 8% of the sample. Sequencing was performed on peripheral blood. These receptors came from a woman between 65 and 79 years old with COVID-19, enrolled during active disease.

This chain connects TRBV28 to TRBJ1-6, with 7 bases aligning to TRBD1. V lost 10 bases and J lost 6; bases outside the gene matches: 6. The CDR3 contains 13 residues. Germline V gene data show CDR1 as MDHEN and CDR2 as SYDVKM. This CDR3 is CATTGESNSPLHF. The DNA for the CDR3 is TGTGCCACAACAGGGGAAAGTAATTCACCCCTCCACTTT.

This clone is a singleton in its sample. J is TRBJ1-2 and V is TRBV2, with D possibly TRBD1 on 6 matching bases. With 6 bases removed from V and 2 bases from J, the gap between germline ends came to 7 bases. Germline-derived CDR1 and CDR2 are SNHLY and FYNNEI. The CDR3 length is 12 residues. CDR3 sequence reads: CASRGANYGYTF. The CDR3 DNA is TGTGCCAGCAGGGGGGCGAACTATGGCTACACCTTC.

The chain combines TRBV28 with TRBJ2-1, with 15 bases matching TRBD2. The CDR3 has 15 residues. Per the germline V gene, CDR1 is MDHEN and CDR2 is SYDVKM. V was pared by 4 bases and J by 7 bases, with 2 bases of the junction left unmatched. The CDR3 here is CASSSGTSGRNEQFF. CDR3 DNA sequence: TGTGCCAGCAGTTCGGGGACTAGCGGGAGGAATGAGCAGTTCTTC.

The gene calls are TRBV27 and TRBJ1-3, with D tentatively TRBD1 (6 bases). V gave up 3 bases and J gave up 5 bases, with 11 bases separating them. The CDR3 sequence is 14 residues long. The germline V gene has CDR1 MNHEY and CDR2 SMNVEV (reference sequence). The CDR3 is CASSLGRGRNTIYF. The CDR3 coding sequence is TGTGCCAGCAGTTTGGGCAGGGGTAGAAACACCATATATTTT.

The gene calls are TRBV2 and TRBJ2-1; 8 bases line up with TRBD1. Germline V gene lookup returns CDR1 SNHLY and CDR2 FYNNEI. The length of the CDR3 is 17 residues. Trimming took 5 bases from V and 7 from J; bases not matched to a gene: 16. CDR3 DNA: TGTGCCAGCAGTAGGCGGTGGGAACAGGGGGTTGGGAATGAGCAGTTCTTC. It yields the protein CASSRRWEQGVGNEQFF.

The V gene is TRBV7-2, the J gene TRBJ2-1, with 8 positions matching TRBD2. The junction had 10 bases not matched to a gene; V was cut back by 3 bases and J by 6 bases. Germline V CDR1 and CDR2: SGHTA, FQGNSA. This CDR3 region has 16 residues. Written as DNA, the CDR3 is TGTGCCAGCAGCTTCTCCGGGACTAGAAGTTTCAATGAGCAGTTCTTC. Its translation: CASSFSGTRSFNEQFF. The whole variable domain, filled in from reference TRBV7-2 and TRBJ2-1, reads GAGVSQSPSNKVTEKGKDVELRCDPISGHTALYWYRQSLGQGLEFLIYFQGNSAPDKSGLPSDRFSAERTGGSVSTLTIQRTQQEDSAVYLCASSFSGTRSFNEQFFGPGTRLTVL.

J is TRBJ2-5 and V is TRBV18; 7 positions match TRBD2. The CDR3 extends over 14 amino acids. The V gene's germline CDR1 is KGHSH and CDR2 LQKENI. With V trimmed by 4 bases and J by 3 bases, 5 bases remained unmatched. CDR3 protein: CASSRAGAEETQYF. Here the CDR3 DNA reads TGTGCCAGCTCACGTGCGGGAGCGGAAGAGACCCAGTACTTC.

This chain connects TRBV2 to TRBJ2-6; possibly TRBD1 for D (5 bases). Germline CDR1 and CDR2: SNHLY and FYNNEI. The CDR3 is 15 residues long. V lost 6 bases to trimming and J lost 0 bases, with 9 bases between them. The CDR3 bases are TGTGCCAGCAGGACAGTGAACTCTGGGGCCAACGTCCTGACTTTC. Its protein product is CASRTVNSGANVLTF.

The V and J genes are TRBV3-1 (or the pseudogene TRBV3-2) and TRBJ1-5; 9 positions agree with TRBD1. Germline lookup yields CDR1 LGHDT and CDR2 YNNKEL (reference sequence). V was pared by 4 bases and J by 6 bases, with 4 bases of the junction left unmatched. This CDR3 region has 14 residues. The CDR3 protein is CASSPGQGGQPQHF. Here the CDR3 DNA reads TGTGCCAGCAGCCCGGGACAGGGAGGTCAGCCCCAGCATTTT.

This chain links TRBV28 with TRBJ1-3, with a possible D match to TRBD1 (6 bases). In germline, CDR1 is MDHEN, CDR2 SYDVKM. This CDR3 is 17 amino acids long. The V end was cut by 4 bases, the J end by 0 bases, with 16 bases between. The CDR3: CASSSGHWWNSGNTIYF. In DNA form, the CDR3 reads TGTGCCAGCAGTTCGGGACATTGGTGGAACTCTGGAAACACCATATATTTT.

The chain recombines TRBV4-3 with TRBJ1-2; D possibly corresponds to TRBD1 (6 bases). The germline CDR1 and CDR2 sequences are LGHNA and YSLEER. Trimming removed 0 bases at V and 7 bases at J, with 12 bases between. This CDR3 is built from 14 residues. The chain's CDR3 is CASSQDLGARGYTF. CDR3 bases: TGCGCCAGCAGCCAAGATTTGGGGGCGCGTGGCTACACCTTC.

This clone was picked up many times. The chain is built from TRBV4-3 and TRBJ2-7, with 7 bases matching TRBD1. V was pared by 1 base and J by 3 bases, with 9 bases of the junction left unmatched. CDR1 LGHNA and CDR2 YSLEER come from the germline V gene. The CDR3 is made up of 16 amino acids. Here the CDR3 reads CASSQARDSGIYEQYF. In DNA form, the CDR3 reads TGCGCCAGCAGCCAAGCCCGGGACAGTGGGATCTACGAGCAGTACTTC.

V is TRBV18 and J is TRBJ1-2; D is possibly TRBD1 (5 bases). This CDR3 has 12 amino acids. Looked up from germline, CDR1 is KGHSH and CDR2 is LQKENI. Trimming shortened V by 6 bases and J by 2 bases, and 7 bases separated the two germline ends. Here the CDR3 DNA reads TGTGCCAGCTCGACAGCGAACTATGGCTACACCTTC. Its translation: CASSTANYGYTF.

V usage is TRBV9 and J usage is TRBJ1-3, with 7 positions matching TRBD1. Germline CDR1 and CDR2: SGDLS and YYNGEE. The V gene end was trimmed by 1 base and the J gene end by 6 bases; junction bases not matched to a gene: 7. The CDR3 runs 15 residues. CDR3 sequence: CASSVYGTELNTIYF. DNA of the CDR3: TGTGCCAGCAGCGTATATGGGACAGAGCTAAACACCATATATTTT. The variable domain in full, completed from reference TRBV9 and TRBJ1-3, reads DSGVTQTPKHLITATGQRVTLRCSPRSGDLSVYWYQQSLDQGLQFLIQYYNGEERAKGNILERFSAQQFPDLHSELNLSSLELGDSALYFCASSVYGTELNTIYFGEGSWLTVV.